Below, one T cell receptor (beta chain) is given with its context. This sample was taken from a study of control samples from healthy donors and cancer patients. TCRdb keeps only in-frame clones here, not all; method: immunoSEQ multiplex PCR. The profile shows about 120,000 clones, around nine tenths of them singletons. Trimming took 10 bases from V and 6 from J, leaving 16 bases between them. The CDR3 loop spans 13 amino acids. CDR1 is LNHDA, CDR2 SQIVND, per germline (reference sequence). The TCR was taken from a man aged 25 to 45 in good health. This chain connects TRBV19 to TRBJ2-1; a possible D gene is TRBD1 (6 bases). Sequencing input: blood. The CDR3 region has the DNA TGTGCCACCAGGGACACAGGAGCCAATGAGCAGTTCTTC. Its protein is CATRDTGANEQFF.